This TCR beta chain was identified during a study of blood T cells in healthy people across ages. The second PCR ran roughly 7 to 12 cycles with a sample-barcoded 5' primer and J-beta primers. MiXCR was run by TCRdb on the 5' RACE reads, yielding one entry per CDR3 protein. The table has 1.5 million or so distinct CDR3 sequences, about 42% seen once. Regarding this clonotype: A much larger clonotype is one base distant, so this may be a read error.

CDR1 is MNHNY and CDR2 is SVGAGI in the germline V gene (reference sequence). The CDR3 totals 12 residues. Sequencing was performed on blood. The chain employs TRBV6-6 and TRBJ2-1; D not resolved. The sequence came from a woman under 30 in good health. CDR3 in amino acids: CAGSSQYNEQFF. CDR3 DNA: TGTGCCGGCAGTTCCCAGTACAATGAGCAGTTCTTC.